Presented here are 15 T cell receptor beta chains from one specimen sequenced in a study of blood T cell repertoires in COVID-19. Profiling relied on immunoSEQ multiplex PCR, and the TCRdb table lists in-frame clones only, not all of them. Here the sample spans around 160,000 clones, around 81% being singletons. Sequences were obtained from peripheral blood. These receptors were collected from a woman in her thirties or forties with active or convalescent COVID-19.

This clone was found once. This chain's CDR3 is CASSPSRGSAQETQYF. CDR3 sequence (DNA): TGTGCCAGCAGCCCTTCTCGCGGTAGCGCGCAAGAGACCCAGTACTTC. This sequence joins TRBV3-1 (or the pseudogene TRBV3-2) and TRBJ2-5; TRBD2 is a possible D gene (5 bases). V was clipped by 4 bases and J by 2 bases, with 17 bases between them. Germline V gives CDR1 LGHDT, CDR2 YNNKEL (reference sequence). The CDR3 sequence is 16 residues long.

This sequence joins TRBV19 and TRBJ1-5; D gene unclear. Germline V gene sequence: CDR1 LNHDA, CDR2 SQIVND (reference sequence). This CDR3 is built from 13 residues. Trimming removed 7 bases from V and 5 bases from J, with 12 bases in between. This CDR3 reads CASKGVVDQPQHF. As DNA, the CDR3 is TGTGCCAGTAAAGGAGTCGTCGATCAGCCCCAGCATTTT.

A single count supports this clone. V and J are TRBV19 and TRBJ1-1, with 7 bases identical to TRBD1. The CDR3 is 15 residues long. The V and J ends lost 11 bases and 0 bases, in that order; junction bases with no gene match: 12. Germline-derived CDR1 and CDR2 are LNHDA and SQIVND (reference sequence). The CDR3 sequence is CAPEDRQALNTEAFF. The CDR3, as DNA: TGTGCCCCAGAGGACAGGCAGGCGTTGAACACTGAAGCTTTCTTT.

This sequence joins TRBV4-1 and TRBJ1-1, with a tentative D call TRBD1 (5 bases). Germline-derived CDR1 and CDR2 are MGHRA and YSYEKL. V lost 1 base, J lost 6 bases, and 12 bases lay in between. The CDR3 consists of 14 residues. CDR3 bases: TGCGCCAGCAGCCAAGGCCGCGGGGACCCTGAAGCTTTCTTT. Translated, it gives CASSQGRGDPEAFF.

This sequence joins TRBV6-1 and TRBJ2-3, with D hard to call. The length of the CDR3 is 15 residues. The ends were cut back, 5 bases at V and 4 bases at J, with 16 bases in the middle. Germline CDR1 MNHNS, CDR2 SASEGT. The CDR3 here is CASSKTGTRADTQYF. The CDR3 bases are TGTGCCAGCAGTAAAACCGGCACCCGGGCAGATACGCAGTATTTT.

This clone was seen just once. The rearrangement joins TRBV5-5 to TRBJ2-1; 12 bases map to TRBD2. Germline V gives CDR1 SGHKS, CDR2 YYEKEE (reference sequence). The length of the CDR3 is 17 residues. The junction had 9 bases not matched to a gene; V was cut back by 0 bases and J by 8 bases. The CDR3 region is CASSLGLAGVLGDEQFF. CDR3 nucleotides: TGTGCCAGCAGCTTGGGACTAGCGGGAGTCCTAGGCGATGAGCAGTTCTTC.

The gene calls are TRBV4-1 and TRBJ2-7, with 9 bases that match TRBD1. The CDR3 totals 13 residues. Germline V gene lookup returns CDR1 MGHRA and CDR2 YSYEKL. V was pared by 4 bases and J by 4 bases, with 2 bases of the junction left unmatched. Here the CDR3 DNA reads TGCGCCAGCAGCCGGACAGGGGCGTACGAGCAGTACTTC. Its translation is CASSRTGAYEQYF.

The V gene is TRBV7-2, the J gene TRBJ2-3; 8 bases agree with TRBD2. Trimming took 5 bases from V and 3 from J; bases not matched to a gene: 10. Germline-derived CDR1 and CDR2 are SGHTA and FQGNSA. This CDR3 region has 16 residues. CDR3 coding DNA: TGTGCCAGCAGCCCCCAGGGCGGGAGGCTGACAGATACGCAGTATTTT. As protein: CASSPQGGRLTDTQYF.

The count of this clone is one. The rearrangement uses TRBV7-6 and TRBJ2-6; D is uncertain. Germline CDR1 SGHVS, CDR2 FNYEAQ. The CDR3 is made up of 15 amino acids. Trimming left V 2 bases short and J 4 bases short, with 9 bases between. The CDR3 coding sequence is TGTGCCAGCAGCTTATTCGGTCGAGGGGCCAACGTCCTGACTTTC. Its protein is CASSLFGRGANVLTF.

The J gene is TRBJ1-6, the V gene TRBV7-2; no firm D call. Germline CDR1 is SGHTA and CDR2 is FQGNSA. The V end was cut by 3 bases, the J end by 4 bases, with 13 bases between. The CDR3 has 16 residues. CDR3 nucleotides: TGTGCCAGCAGCTTCGGGGTAGGGAGTTATAATTCACCCCTCCACTTT. Translating gives CASSFGVGSYNSPLHF.

This clone was observed a single time. V usage is TRBV28 and J usage is TRBJ1-4; the D is unclear. CDR3 length equals 15 residues. Trimming shortened V by 6 bases and J by 6 bases, and 17 bases separated the two germline ends. Germline CDR1 reads MDHEN; CDR2 reads SYDVKM. This CDR3 is CASSRGWGGDEKLFF. In nucleotides, the CDR3 is TGTGCCAGCAGCCGAGGATGGGGAGGCGATGAAAAACTGTTTTTT.

The V call is TRBV4-3, the J call TRBJ2-7, with TRBD1 identical over 7 bases. V lost 0 bases, J lost 0 bases, and 8 bases stayed unmatched. The CDR3 sequence is 17 residues long. Germline V gene lookup returns CDR1 LGHNA and CDR2 YSLEER. The CDR3 bases are TGCGCCAGCAGCCAAGATCCCGGACAGGCGAGCTCCTACGAGCAGTACTTC. Its translation: CASSQDPGQASSYEQYF.

The rearrangement joins TRBV6-2 or TRBV6-3 to TRBJ1-2, with D unclear. The CDR3 covers 12 residues. From germline, CDR1 is MNHEY and CDR2 SVGEGT. V lost 2 bases, J lost 7 bases, and 8 bases lay in between. The CDR3 reads CASSYEGSGYTF. The CDR3 DNA is TGTGCCAGCAGTTACGAGGGTAGTGGCTACACCTTC.

J is TRBJ2-2 and V is TRBV6-2 or TRBV6-3; 14 positions agree with TRBD2. With V trimmed by 3 bases and J by 0 bases, 9 bases remained unmatched. Germline V gene lookup returns CDR1 MNHEY and CDR2 SVGEGT. CDR3 size: 20 residues. DNA of the CDR3: TGTGCCAGCAGTTATCCCTCCCCGACTAGCGGGAGGGCGAACACCGGGGAGCTGTTTTTT. This sequence encodes CASSYPSPTSGRANTGELFF.

This clone has a single count. The chain couples TRBV10-1 to TRBJ1-4; TRBD1 agrees at 11 bases. Germline V CDR1 and CDR2: WNHNN, SYGVQD (reference sequence). J was trimmed by 7 bases and V by 10 bases; bases with no gene match: 5. This CDR3 is built from 13 residues. The CDR3, as DNA: TGCGCCACCAAGGGACAGGGGGTTGAAAAACTGTTTTTT. The encoded protein is CATKGQGVEKLFF.